This T cell receptor (beta chain) was retrieved from a study of cytomegalovirus exposure and HLA in healthy donors. Assay: immunoSEQ multiplex PCR; the TCRdb copy retains only in-frame clones and omits some. The data hold 150,000 to 200,000 clones, with 86% observed a single time. The V gene's germline CDR1 is LNHNV and CDR2 YYDKDF (reference sequence). The V segment lost 1 base and the J segment 0 bases; nucleotides outside the gene matches: 7. The CDR3 spans 17 residues. Study-wide results and caveats: Three CMV-associated chains proved CMV antigen-specific in vitro. Among TCR sequences, most were rare, though some public TCRs appeared in many donors.

These donors were members of the 120-subject validation cohort, a group separate from the approximately 670-subject first cohort. For this clone: The antigen remains undetermined.

This chain joins TRBV15 and TRBJ2-3, with 7 bases fitting TRBD2. Sequencing was performed on PBMCs. This TCR was recovered from a man younger than 35 in good health and CMV-seropositive. This CDR3 reads CATSRAGLVSSTDTQYF. In DNA, the CDR3 is TGTGCCACCAGCAGAGCTGGACTAGTCTCTAGCACAGATACGCAGTATTTT. Together with reference TRBV15 and TRBJ2-3, the CDR3 gives the full variable domain: DAMVIQNPRYQVTQFGKPVTLSCSQTLNHNVMYWYQQKSSQAPKLLFHYYDKDFNNEADTPDNFQSRRPNTSFCFLDIRSPGLGDTAMYLCATSRAGLVSSTDTQYFGPGTRLTVL.